The 22 T cell receptor beta chains in this list originate from one sample, sequenced in a study of cytomegalovirus exposure and HLA in healthy donors. The PCR was carried out with 60 Vbeta primers and 13 Jbeta primers. TCRdb's copy holds only in-frame clones and misses some; the assay was immunoSEQ multiplex PCR. The sample has about 140,000 clones; just under 80% are singletons. Sample: PBMCs. These receptor sequences come from a man between 25 and 39 years old in good health and CMV-seronegative.

The chain combines TRBV2 with TRBJ1-2; 7 bases line up with TRBD1. The J segment lost 8 bases and the V segment lost 1 base, leaving 10 bases of the junction unmatched. The CDR3 is 15 amino acids. Germline values: CDR1 SNHLY, CDR2 FYNNEI. CDR3 DNA: TGTGCCAGCAGTGAAGTGTTGACAGGGCCTTGGGGCTACACCTTC. It translates to CASSEVLTGPWGYTF.

This clone was detected only a few times. CDR3 nucleotide sequence: TGTGCCAGCAGCCCCCGCGGGGAGCTGTTTTTT. Its translation is CASSPRGELFF. V is TRBV7-8 and J is TRBJ2-2; unclear D gene. The CDR3 has 11 amino acids. The V end was cut by 5 bases, the J end by 7 bases, with 5 bases between. CDR1 is SGHVS and CDR2 is FQNEAQ in the germline V gene. Based on the CDR3 plus reference TRBV7-8 and TRBJ2-2, the full variable domain is GAGVSQSPRYKVAKRGQDVALRCDPISGHVSLFWYQQALGQGPEFLTYFQNEAQLDKSGLPSDRFFAERPEGSVSTLKIQRTQQEDSAVYLCASSPRGELFFGEGSRLTVL.

The genes are TRBV27 and TRBJ1-1; TRBD1 might be the D (6 bases). CDR1 is MNHEY, CDR2 SMNVEV, per germline (reference sequence). The CDR3 sequence is 13 residues long. Trimming stripped 7 bases from V and 0 bases from J, with 9 bases between. The CDR3 spells CASKDRLNTEAFF. CDR3 in DNA: TGTGCCAGCAAGGACAGATTGAACACTGAAGCTTTCTTT.

The chain uses TRBV6-5 and TRBJ2-7; a possible D gene is TRBD1 (5 bases). Germline-derived CDR1 and CDR2 are MNHEY and SVGAGI. The CDR3 is made up of 14 amino acids. V was shortened by 6 bases and J by 2 bases, with 14 bases between the two germline ends. CDR3 region: CASRGQGSAYEQYF. The CDR3, as DNA: TGTGCCAGCAGAGGGCAGGGATCAGCCTACGAGCAGTACTTC.

The chain joins TRBV5-6 to TRBJ1-3; D is ambiguous. CDR3 length: 18 residues. Trimming shortened V by 0 bases and J by 0 bases, and 16 bases separated the two germline ends. Germline-derived CDR1 and CDR2 are SGHDT and YYEEEE. Here the CDR3 DNA reads TGTGCCAGCAGCTTGGCGGCTGCGGGAGCTACCTCTGGAAACACCATATATTTT. Translating it yields CASSLAAAGATSGNTIYF.

The chain uses TRBV7-9 and TRBJ2-7, with 8 bases that match TRBD2. There are 12 residues in the CDR3. Germline V gene lookup returns CDR1 SEHNR and CDR2 FQNEAQ (reference sequence). The junction had 2 bases not matched to a gene; V was cut back by 4 bases and J by 6 bases. The CDR3 region has the DNA TGTGCCAGCAGCTCCAGCGGGAGCGAGCAGTACTTC. Its translation: CASSSSGSEQYF.

The chain carries TRBV28 and TRBJ2-5, with 10 positions matching TRBD2. The germline gives CDR1 MDHEN, CDR2 SYDVKM. Losses at the gene ends were 5 bases for V and 7 bases for J; bases not matched to a gene: 10. The CDR3 length is 15 residues. CDR3 loop: CASSPPGLALGTQYF. CDR3 sequence (DNA): TGTGCCAGCAGTCCACCGGGACTAGCGTTGGGGACCCAGTACTTC.

The V gene is TRBV2, the J gene TRBJ1-4, with D unclear. V was pared by 3 bases and J by 8 bases, with 16 bases between. The CDR3 is 15 amino acids. Germline lookup yields CDR1 SNHLY and CDR2 FYNNEI. The CDR3 nucleotides read TGTGCCAGCAGTGAGCGGACTCGAGGAAGCGAAAAACTGTTTTTT. Its protein is CASSERTRGSEKLFF.

The rearrangement uses TRBV5-1 and TRBJ2-7, with 9 bases identical to TRBD1. Germline loops: CDR1 SGHRS, CDR2 YFSETQ. Germline trimming cut 3 bases from V and 7 bases from J; bases unmatched to any gene: 8. The CDR3 has 14 amino acids. The CDR3 nucleotides are TGCGCCAGCAGCTCCCGGGACAGGGCGGTAGAGCAGTACTTC. Protein product: CASSSRDRAVEQYF.

The chain links TRBV5-4 to TRBJ2-5; 9 bases fit TRBD1. The CDR3 runs to 15 residues. V trimming: 0 bases; J trimming: 4 bases; junction bases outside the gene matches: 4. CDR1 SGHNT and CDR2 YYREEE come from the germline V gene (reference sequence). CDR3 DNA sequence: TGTGCCAGCAGCTTGGGGACAGGGGTGGGAGAGACCCAGTACTTC. Translating gives CASSLGTGVGETQYF.

Remarks on this clone: Other DNA variants within this sample encode the same CDR3. The chain employs TRBV29-1 and TRBJ1-1, with 7 bases aligning to TRBD1. This CDR3 spans 13 amino acids. The junction had 5 bases not matched to a gene; V was cut back by 5 bases and J by 2 bases. Germline lookup yields CDR1 SQVTM and CDR2 ANQGSEA. The CDR3 loop is CSVLGQLNTEAFF. The CDR3 DNA is TGCAGCGTTTTGGGACAGCTCAACACTGAAGCTTTCTTT.

The rearrangement links TRBV6-5 to TRBJ2-7; TRBD1 matches at 10 bases. V gave up 5 bases and J gave up 2 bases; unmatched junction bases: 3. The CDR3 sequence is 14 residues long. Germline loops: CDR1 MNHEY, CDR2 SVGAGI. The CDR3 bases are TGTGCCAGCAGTGCAGACAGGGGGCCCTACGAGCAGTACTTC. Encoded protein: CASSADRGPYEQYF.

This chain uses TRBV30 with TRBJ2-3; D not resolved. This CDR3 region has 12 residues. Trimming left V 0 bases short and J 4 bases short, with 5 bases between. The germline V gene has CDR1 GTSNPN and CDR2 SVGIG (reference sequence). CDR3 nucleotide sequence: TGTGCCTGGAGTGTACGAGCAGATACGCAGTATTTT. This encodes CAWSVRADTQYF.

V and J are TRBV10-1 and TRBJ2-1, with D maybe TRBD2 (6 bases). Germline lookup yields CDR1 WNHNN and CDR2 SYGVQD (reference sequence). Trimming stripped 10 bases from V and 10 bases from J, with 17 bases between. This CDR3 is built from 12 residues. In DNA form, the CDR3 reads TGCGCCACCGGGCCCGATCGGGAGGAGCAGTTCTTC. Amino acids: CATGPDREEQFF.

This sequence joins TRBV5-6 and TRBJ2-5; no reliable D call. Per the germline V gene, CDR1 is SGHDT and CDR2 is YYEEEE. V was clipped by 0 bases and J by 4 bases, with 10 bases between them. This CDR3 has 14 amino acids. CDR3 in amino acids: CASSLEIIAETQYF. In DNA form, the CDR3 reads TGTGCCAGCAGCTTGGAGATAATAGCAGAGACCCAGTACTTC. The entire variable domain, with the rest obtained from reference TRBV5-6 and TRBJ2-5, is as follows: DAGVTQSPTHLIKTRGQQVTLRCSPKSGHDTVSWYQQALGQGPQFIFQYYEEEERQRGNFPDRFSGHQFPNYSSELNVNALLLGDSALYLCASSLEIIAETQYFGPGTRLLVL.

The chain joins TRBV6-1 to TRBJ1-5; 7 nucleotides line up with TRBD1. CDR3 length equals 13 residues. Germline V gene sequence: CDR1 MNHNS, CDR2 SASEGT. V was pared by 4 bases and J by 7 bases, with 4 bases of the junction left unmatched. The CDR3 bases are TGTGCCAGCAGTGGAGACAGGGAACAGCCCCAGCATTTT. Protein sequence: CASSGDREQPQHF.

By frequency in the sample, this clone is medium-sized (0.01 to 0.1%). This chain uses TRBV2 with TRBJ1-1, with unresolved D. Trimming shortened V by 11 bases and J by 1 base, and 14 bases separated the two germline ends. From germline, CDR1 is SNHLY and CDR2 FYNNEI. The CDR3 covers 13 residues. In nucleotides, the CDR3 is TGTGCCGCGTGTGCGGTGGAGAACACTGAAGCTTTCTTT. Amino acid sequence: CAACAVENTEAFF.

V is TRBV6-1 and J is TRBJ1-5; D not certain. V was cut by 6 bases and J by 0 bases, with 6 bases left in between. From germline, CDR1 is MNHNS and CDR2 SASEGT. This CDR3 is built from 13 residues. DNA for the CDR3: TGTGCCAGCAGCCAACATAGCAATCAGCCCCAGCATTTT. This encodes CASSQHSNQPQHF.

The table lists this clone with a few counts. The chain combines TRBV6-1 with TRBJ2-1; 7 nucleotides align to TRBD2. J was trimmed by 6 bases and V by 2 bases; bases with no gene match: 7. This CDR3 contains 15 residues. Germline CDR1 and CDR2: MNHNS and SASEGT. In DNA form, the CDR3 reads TGTGCCAGCAGTGAACAAGCGGGATCGACCAATGAGCAGTTCTTC. This codes for CASSEQAGSTNEQFF.

This chain links TRBV9 with TRBJ1-1; D ambiguous. V was shortened by 0 bases and J by 6 bases, with 12 bases between the two germline ends. This CDR3 contains 14 residues. Germline CDR1 is SGDLS and CDR2 is YYNGEE. CDR3 protein: CASSVGGLVPEAFF. The CDR3 region has the DNA TGTGCCAGCAGCGTAGGAGGGTTGGTCCCTGAAGCTTTCTTT.

V is TRBV5-5 and J is TRBJ1-3, with 8 bases identical to TRBD1. V dropped 4 bases and J dropped 3; count of bases not matched to a gene: 6. The CDR3 covers 15 residues. Germline CDR1 is SGHKS and CDR2 is YYEKEE (reference sequence). The CDR3 DNA is TGTGCCAGCAGCGAAACTACAGGGGGTGGAAACACCATATATTTT. Translated: CASSETTGGGNTIYF. The entire variable domain, with the rest obtained from reference TRBV5-5 and TRBJ1-3, is as follows: DAGVTQSPTHLIKTRGQQVTLRCSPISGHKSVSWYQQVLGQGPQFIFQYYEKEERGRGNFPDRFSARQFPNYSSELNVNALLLGDSALYLCASSETTGGGNTIYFGEGSWLTVV.

This chain uses TRBV4-1 with TRBJ2-3, with 10 positions matching TRBD2. The germline CDR1 and CDR2 sequences are MGHRA and YSYEKL. This CDR3 is built from 18 residues. J gave up 0 bases and V 4 bases, and 10 bases lay outside the gene matches. This CDR3 reads CASSLTLAGPASTDTQYF. Written as DNA, the CDR3 is TGCGCCAGCAGCCTGACACTAGCGGGGCCAGCTAGCACAGATACGCAGTATTTT.